The 16 T cell receptor beta chains given below trace back to one sample, sequenced in a study of cytomegalovirus exposure and HLA in healthy donors. PCR amplification relied on 60 Vbeta primers (plus 13 Jbeta primers). Sequenced by immunoSEQ multiplex PCR; TCRdb stores in-frame clones only, minus some. This repertoire shows 120,000 or so clones, less than 85% found once; its top ten account for around an eighth. The specimen was PBMCs. These receptors originate from a man under 40 in good health and CMV-seropositive.

As regards this clone: One junction end does not reproduce the germline sequence, and a read error may be involved. The rearrangement uses TRBV5-5 and TRBJ1-5; D is possibly TRBD1 (6 bases). CDR1 and CDR2 from the germline V gene are SGHKS and YYEKEE (reference sequence). The CDR3 extends over 14 amino acids. The CDR3 nucleotides read TGTGCCAGCTCCCGGGACAATAGCAGTCAGCCCCAGCATTTT. Translated, it gives CASSRDNSSQPQHF.

The V gene is TRBV5-4, the J gene TRBJ2-5; TRBD2 agrees at 7 bases. TRBJ2-7 explains the end of the DNA better; the J call may be wrong. Germline V gives CDR1 SGHNT, CDR2 YYREEE (reference sequence). This CDR3 region has 13 residues. The CDR3 region is CASSWGGTYEQYF. The CDR3 DNA follows: TGTGCCAGCAGCTGGGGGGGGACCTACGAGCAGTACTTC.

This chain joins TRBV9 and TRBJ2-1, with a weak D call TRBD2 (6 bases). Germline CDR1 reads SGDLS; CDR2 reads YYNGEE. Trimming left V 4 bases short and J 10 bases short, with 15 bases between. This CDR3 comprises 13 residues. Here the CDR3 reads CASSPRTTREQFF. CDR3 nucleotides: TGTGCCAGCAGCCCCCGGACTACCCGAGAGCAGTTCTTC.

This chain joins TRBV14 and TRBJ2-5, with 13 bases matching TRBD2. Trimming removed 5 bases from V and 5 bases from J; junction bases left unmatched: 5. CDR3 size: 15 residues. Germline V gene sequence: CDR1 SGHDN, CDR2 FVKESK. The CDR3 nucleotides read TGTGCCAGCAGCTTACTAGCGGGGGGGCTTGAGACCCAGTACTTC. It yields the protein CASSLLAGGLETQYF.

As DNA, the CDR3 is TGTGCCAGCTCACCTTCAGGGACAGTAAACACCGGGGAGCTGTTTTTT. As protein: CASSPSGTVNTGELFF. This chain uses TRBV18 with TRBJ2-2; 7 positions agree with TRBD1. Looked up from germline, CDR1 is KGHSH and CDR2 is LQKENI. V dropped 3 bases and J dropped 2; count of bases not matched to a gene: 6. This CDR3 contains 16 residues.

The J gene is TRBJ1-2, the V gene TRBV19; D is uncertain. Germline lookup yields CDR1 LNHDA and CDR2 SQIVND (reference sequence). CDR3 length: 13 amino acids. V lost 0 bases and J lost 8, with 10 bases in between. The CDR3 is CASSIDSRRGYTF. The CDR3, as DNA: TGTGCCAGTAGTATAGATAGTCGCCGGGGCTACACCTTC.

The gene calls are TRBV6-6 and TRBJ2-4; D uncertain. This CDR3 contains 14 residues. Germline V CDR1 and CDR2: MNHNY, SVGAGI (reference sequence). V shed 6 bases and J shed 0 bases, with 9 bases lying between them. In nucleotides, the CDR3 is TGTGCCAGCAGACTCGTGCTAGCCAAAAACATTCAGTACTTC. Residues: CASRLVLAKNIQYF.

This chain uses TRBV30 with TRBJ2-7, with a weak D call TRBD1 (6 bases). Trimming cost V 2 bases and J 0 bases, with 11 bases left between them. The CDR3 totals 14 residues. Germline CDR1 and CDR2: GTSNPN and SVGIG (reference sequence). The CDR3 DNA reads as TGTGCCTGGAGTCGAGGGGGTCCCTCCTACGAGCAGTACTTC. The encoded protein is CAWSRGGPSYEQYF.

V and J are TRBV4-3 and TRBJ1-5, with D possibly being TRBD1 (6 bases). V lost 3 bases and J lost 7, with 16 bases in between. The germline gives CDR1 LGHNA, CDR2 YSLEER. The CDR3 is made up of 15 amino acids. CDR3 region: CASSHNRGSGQPQHF. As DNA, the CDR3 is TGCGCCAGCAGCCATAATAGGGGGAGCGGACAGCCCCAGCATTTT.

This clone is a singleton in its sample. The rearrangement joins TRBV10-3 to TRBJ1-1; TRBD1 aligns across 9 bases. Germline V lookup: CDR1 ENHRY, CDR2 SYGVKD. There are 18 residues in the CDR3. Losses at the gene ends were 3 bases for V and 3 bases for J; bases not matched to a gene: 14. CDR3 loop: CAISEPKLRTGVDTEAFF. The DNA for the CDR3 is TGTGCCATCAGTGAACCCAAGCTTAGGACAGGGGTGGACACTGAAGCTTTCTTT.

This clone was recorded a few times. A read error may produce the germline difference seen at one junction end. The V and J genes are TRBV5-4 and TRBJ2-1; 8 bases are shared with TRBD2. The CDR3 consists of 15 residues. From germline, CDR1 is SGHNT and CDR2 YYREEE (reference sequence). The CDR3 here is CASSQVAGGYNEQFF. CDR3 sequence (DNA): TGCGCCAGCAGCCAAGTGGCGGGGGGCTACAATGAGCAGTTCTTC.

The V gene is TRBV11-2, the J gene TRBJ1-2, with D possibly TRBD1 on 6 matching bases. V was cut by 3 bases and J by 3 bases, with 11 bases left in between. Germline assignment: CDR1 SGHAT and CDR2 FQNNGV. The CDR3 loop spans 14 amino acids. In DNA, the CDR3 is TGTGCCAGCAGCTTGGGGGCACTCTACTATGGCTACACCTTC. Amino acids: CASSLGALYYGYTF.

The chain is built from TRBV5-4 and TRBJ1-2; D gene uncertain. The CDR3 is 15 residues long. Germline-derived CDR1 and CDR2 are SGHNT and YYREEE (reference sequence). V shed 2 bases and J shed 2 bases, with 13 bases lying between them. The CDR3 DNA is TGTGCCAGCAGCTTAGCTTCAACGGGAAACTATGGCTACACCTTC. Translation: CASSLASTGNYGYTF.

The count of this clone is one. V usage is TRBV7-8 and J usage is TRBJ2-5, with D perhaps TRBD1 (5 bases). V shed 2 bases and J shed 1 base, with 8 bases lying between them. This CDR3 has 14 residues. Germline loops: CDR1 SGHVS, CDR2 FQNEAQ. CDR3 amino acids: CASSLRTTQETQYF. CDR3 in DNA: TGTGCCAGCAGCTTAAGGACAACCCAAGAGACCCAGTACTTC.

The chain joins TRBV9 to TRBJ2-5, with a weak D call TRBD1 (6 bases). The J call may be in error: the DNA end matches TRBJ2-7 better. The CDR3 totals 16 residues. The germline V gene encodes CDR1 SGDLS and CDR2 YYNGEE. In DNA, the CDR3 is TGTGCCAGCAGCGTAGCACAGGGAATGGTTCTGTACGAGCAGTACTTC. Protein product: CASSVAQGMVLYEQYF.

The chain links TRBV7-8 to TRBJ1-1, with 7 positions matching TRBD1. The CDR3 spans 15 residues. Trimming at V came to 4 bases and at J to 0 bases, leaving 5 bases not matched to a gene. The germline V gene encodes CDR1 SGHVS and CDR2 FQNEAQ. CDR3 in amino acids: CASSSQQGMNTEAFF. CDR3 coding DNA: TGTGCCAGCAGCTCTCAACAGGGGATGAACACTGAAGCTTTCTTT.